Given below is one T cell receptor (beta chain) in context. Its target is unknown. With V trimmed by 7 bases and J by 0 bases, 6 bases remained unmatched. This CDR3 is 15 amino acids long. Per germline, CDR1 MDHEN and CDR2 SYDVKM. The source of the sample is a study of T cell repertoires in cytomegalovirus infection. A single record per CDR3 protein comes from TCRdb applying MiXCR to the reads. The sample lists roughly 180,000 distinct CDR3 sequences, about a fifth occurring once. The specimen was CD8+ T cells from cultured PBMCs, collected from culture after CMV antigen stimulation. The receptor comes from a human donor in good health (CMV status not recorded). Some clones in this sample may be carry-over from other donors' samples. The chain employs TRBV28 and TRBJ1-5; 7 positions match TRBD1. Here the CDR3 DNA reads TGTGCCAGCACCCTACAGGGGATTAGCAATCAGCCCCAGCATTTT. It codes for CASTLQGISNQPQHF.